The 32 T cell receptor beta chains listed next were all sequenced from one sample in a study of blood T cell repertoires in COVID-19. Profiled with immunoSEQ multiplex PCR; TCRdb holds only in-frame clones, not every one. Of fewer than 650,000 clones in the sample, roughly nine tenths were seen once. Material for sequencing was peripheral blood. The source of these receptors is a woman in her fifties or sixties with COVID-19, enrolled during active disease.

DNA of the CDR3: TGTGCCAGCTCACCCGGGACAGGAAGGGGGAACACTGAAGCTTTCTTT. This codes for CASSPGTGRGNTEAFF. The J gene is TRBJ1-1, the V gene TRBV18, with 8 bases matching TRBD1. Losses at the gene ends were 3 bases for V and 1 base for J; bases not matched to a gene: 7. Looked up from germline, CDR1 is KGHSH and CDR2 is LQKENI. CDR3 length equals 16 residues.

CDR3 region: CASSTKRDEQYF. Here the CDR3 DNA reads TGTGCCAGCAGTACGAAACGGGACGAGCAGTACTTC. The chain has TRBV27 and TRBJ2-7, with no clear D. Trimming took 5 bases from V and 5 from J, leaving 10 bases between them. The germline CDR1 and CDR2 sequences are MNHEY and SMNVEV (reference sequence). This CDR3 is built from 12 residues.

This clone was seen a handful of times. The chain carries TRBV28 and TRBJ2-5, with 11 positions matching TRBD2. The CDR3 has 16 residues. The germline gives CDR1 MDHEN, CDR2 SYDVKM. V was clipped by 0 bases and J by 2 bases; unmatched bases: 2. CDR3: CASSLWTSGDQETQYF. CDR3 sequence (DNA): TGTGCCAGCAGTTTATGGACTAGCGGGGATCAAGAGACCCAGTACTTC.

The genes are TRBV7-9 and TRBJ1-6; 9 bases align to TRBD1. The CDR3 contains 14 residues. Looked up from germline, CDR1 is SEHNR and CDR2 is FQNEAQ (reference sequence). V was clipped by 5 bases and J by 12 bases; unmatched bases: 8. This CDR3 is CASSVGQGSRPLHF. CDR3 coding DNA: TGTGCCAGCAGCGTGGGACAGGGAAGTAGACCCCTCCACTTT.

CDR3 amino acids: CASSQPTLTGLGEQFF. CDR3 in DNA: TGTGCCAGCAGCCAACCTACCCTGACAGGCTTAGGGGAGCAGTTCTTC. The chain employs TRBV3-1 (or the pseudogene TRBV3-2) and TRBJ2-1, with a tentative D call TRBD1 (6 bases). Germline V gives CDR1 LGHDT, CDR2 YNNKEL (reference sequence). The V gene lost 2 bases and the J gene lost 10 bases, with 21 bases spanning the gap. This CDR3 spans 16 amino acids.

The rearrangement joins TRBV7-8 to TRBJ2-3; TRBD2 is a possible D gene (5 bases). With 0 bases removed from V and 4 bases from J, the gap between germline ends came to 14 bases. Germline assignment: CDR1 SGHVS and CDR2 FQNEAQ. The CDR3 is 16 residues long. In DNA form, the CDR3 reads TGTGCCAGCAGCTTAGCGAGGGCTAGCTGGTCAGATACGCAGTATTTT. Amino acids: CASSLARASWSDTQYF.

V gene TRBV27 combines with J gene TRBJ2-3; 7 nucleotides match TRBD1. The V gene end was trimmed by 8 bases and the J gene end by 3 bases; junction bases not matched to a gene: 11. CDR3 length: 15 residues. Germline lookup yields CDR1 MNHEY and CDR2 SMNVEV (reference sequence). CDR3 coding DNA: TGTGCCAGCGATACTATCCCCAGGGGGACAGATACGCAGTATTTT. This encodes CASDTIPRGTDTQYF.

Written as DNA, the CDR3 is TGCGCCAGCAGCTTGGGGGTCTCAGGGGATCAGCCCCAGCATTTT. Translation gives CASSLGVSGDQPQHF. This sequence joins TRBV5-1 and TRBJ1-5; D possibly corresponds to TRBD1 (6 bases). Per the germline V gene, CDR1 is SGHRS and CDR2 is YFSETQ. There are 15 residues in the CDR3. V was pared by 0 bases and J by 5 bases, with 12 bases between.

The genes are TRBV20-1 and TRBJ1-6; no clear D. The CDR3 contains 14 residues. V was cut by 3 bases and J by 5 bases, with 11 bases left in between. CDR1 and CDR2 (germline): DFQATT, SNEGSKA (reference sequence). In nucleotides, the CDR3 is TGCAGTGCTAGTCGAGGTGGAGATAATTCACCCCTCCACTTT. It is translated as CSASRGGDNSPLHF.

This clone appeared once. In nucleotides, the CDR3 is TGTGCCAGCAGTTCCCCAGGGGGATCCTACGAGCAGTACTTC. Translation gives CASSSPGGSYEQYF. The chain has TRBV28 and TRBJ2-7; 7 nucleotides line up with TRBD1. Germline V gene lookup returns CDR1 MDHEN and CDR2 SYDVKM. The CDR3 sequence is 14 residues long. Trimming took 4 bases from V and 1 from J; bases not matched to a gene: 4.

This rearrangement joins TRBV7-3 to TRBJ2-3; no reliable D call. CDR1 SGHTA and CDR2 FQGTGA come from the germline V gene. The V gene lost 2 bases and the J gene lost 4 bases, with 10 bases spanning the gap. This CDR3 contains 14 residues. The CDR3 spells CASSLFSPPDTQYF. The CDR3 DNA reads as TGTGCCAGCAGCTTATTCTCTCCCCCAGATACGCAGTATTTT. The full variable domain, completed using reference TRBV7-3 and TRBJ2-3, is GAGVSQTPSNKVTEKGKYVELRCDPISGHTALYWYRQSLGQGPEFLIYFQGTGAADDSGLPNDRFFAVRPEGSVSTLKIQRTERGDSAVYLCASSLFSPPDTQYFGPGTRLTVL.

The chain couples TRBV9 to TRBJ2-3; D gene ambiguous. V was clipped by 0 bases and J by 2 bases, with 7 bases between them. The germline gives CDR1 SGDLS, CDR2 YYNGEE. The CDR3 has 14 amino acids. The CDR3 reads CASSVEAATDTQYF. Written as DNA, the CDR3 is TGTGCCAGCAGCGTAGAGGCGGCCACAGATACGCAGTATTTT.

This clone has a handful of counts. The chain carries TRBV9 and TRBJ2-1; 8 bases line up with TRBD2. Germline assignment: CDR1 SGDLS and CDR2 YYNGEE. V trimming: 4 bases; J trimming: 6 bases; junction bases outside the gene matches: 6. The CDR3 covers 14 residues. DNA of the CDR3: TGTGCCAGCAGCCCAGACGGGACTAGCAATGAGCAGTTCTTC. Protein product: CASSPDGTSNEQFF.

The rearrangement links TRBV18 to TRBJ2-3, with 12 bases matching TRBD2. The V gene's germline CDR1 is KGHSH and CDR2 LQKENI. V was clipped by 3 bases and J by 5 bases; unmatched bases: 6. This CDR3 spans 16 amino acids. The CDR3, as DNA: TGTGCCAGCTCACCCAAAACTAGCGGGGGGCAAGATACGCAGTATTTT. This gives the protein CASSPKTSGGQDTQYF.

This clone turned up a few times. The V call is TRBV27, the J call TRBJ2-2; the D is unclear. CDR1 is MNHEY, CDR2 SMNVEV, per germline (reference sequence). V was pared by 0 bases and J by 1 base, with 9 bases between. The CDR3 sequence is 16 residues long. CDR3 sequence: CASSLSPGGNTGELFF. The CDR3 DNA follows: TGTGCCAGCAGTTTATCGCCGGGTGGGAACACCGGGGAGCTGTTTTTT.

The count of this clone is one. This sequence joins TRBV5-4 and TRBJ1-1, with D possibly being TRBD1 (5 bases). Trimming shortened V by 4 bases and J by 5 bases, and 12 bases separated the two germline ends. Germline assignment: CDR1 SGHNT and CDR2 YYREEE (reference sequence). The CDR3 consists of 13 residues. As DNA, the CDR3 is TGTGCCAGCAGCCACACCACAGGAACTGAAGCTTTCTTT. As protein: CASSHTTGTEAFF.

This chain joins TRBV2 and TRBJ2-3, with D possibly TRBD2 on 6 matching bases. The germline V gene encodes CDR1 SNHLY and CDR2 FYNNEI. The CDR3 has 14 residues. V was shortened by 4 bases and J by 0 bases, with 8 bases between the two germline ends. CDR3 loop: CASSGRGSTDTQYF. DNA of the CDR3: TGTGCCAGCAGTGGACGGGGGAGCACAGATACGCAGTATTTT.

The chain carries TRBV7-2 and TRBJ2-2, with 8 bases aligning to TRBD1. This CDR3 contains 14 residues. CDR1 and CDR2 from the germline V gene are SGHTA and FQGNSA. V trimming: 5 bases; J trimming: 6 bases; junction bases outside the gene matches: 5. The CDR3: CASSPGQGAGELFF. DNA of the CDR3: TGTGCCAGCAGCCCAGGACAGGGCGCCGGGGAGCTGTTTTTT.

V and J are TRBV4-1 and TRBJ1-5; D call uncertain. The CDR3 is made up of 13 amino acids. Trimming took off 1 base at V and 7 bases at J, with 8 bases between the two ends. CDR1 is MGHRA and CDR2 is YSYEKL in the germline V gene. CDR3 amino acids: CASSQGEYQPQHF. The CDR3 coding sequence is TGCGCCAGCAGCCAAGGGGAGTACCAGCCCCAGCATTTT.

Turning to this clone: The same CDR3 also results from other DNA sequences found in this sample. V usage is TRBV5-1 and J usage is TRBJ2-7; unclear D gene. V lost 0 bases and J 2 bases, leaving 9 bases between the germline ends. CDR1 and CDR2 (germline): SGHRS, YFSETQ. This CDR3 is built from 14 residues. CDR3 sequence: CASSLGGSPYEQYF. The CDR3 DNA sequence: TGCGCCAGCAGCTTGGGCGGCAGCCCCTACGAGCAGTACTTC.

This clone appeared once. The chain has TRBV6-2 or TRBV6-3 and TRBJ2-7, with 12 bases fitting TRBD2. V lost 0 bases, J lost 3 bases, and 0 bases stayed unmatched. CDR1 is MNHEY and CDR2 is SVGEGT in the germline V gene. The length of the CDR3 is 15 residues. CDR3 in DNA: TGTGCCAGCAGTTACTCGACTAGCGGGGGCTACGAGCAGTACTTC. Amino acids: CASSYSTSGGYEQYF.

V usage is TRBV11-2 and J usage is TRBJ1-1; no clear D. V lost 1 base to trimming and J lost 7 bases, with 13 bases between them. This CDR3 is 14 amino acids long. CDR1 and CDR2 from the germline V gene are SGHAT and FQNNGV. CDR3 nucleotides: TGTGCCAGCAGCTTAGGTACTTTCCCGAGTGAAGCTTTCTTT. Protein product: CASSLGTFPSEAFF.

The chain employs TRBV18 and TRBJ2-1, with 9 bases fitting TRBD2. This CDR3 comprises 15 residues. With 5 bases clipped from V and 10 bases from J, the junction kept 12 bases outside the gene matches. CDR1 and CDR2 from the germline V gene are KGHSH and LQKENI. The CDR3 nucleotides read TGTGCCAGCTCATATGAGCGGGGGGCTGAAAGGGAGCAGTTCTTC. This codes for CASSYERGAEREQFF. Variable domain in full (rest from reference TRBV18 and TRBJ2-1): NAGVMQNPRHLVRRRGQEARLRCSPMKGHSHVYWYRQLPEEGLKFMVYLQKENIIDESGMPKERFSAEFPKEGPSILRIQQVVRGDSAAYFCASSYERGAEREQFFGPGTRLTVL.

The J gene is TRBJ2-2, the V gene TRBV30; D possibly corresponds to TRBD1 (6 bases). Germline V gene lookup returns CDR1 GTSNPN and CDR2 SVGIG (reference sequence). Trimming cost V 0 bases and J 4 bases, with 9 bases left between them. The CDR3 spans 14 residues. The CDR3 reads CAWSVGQATGELFF. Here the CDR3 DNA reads TGTGCCTGGAGTGTGGGACAAGCCACCGGGGAGCTGTTTTTT.

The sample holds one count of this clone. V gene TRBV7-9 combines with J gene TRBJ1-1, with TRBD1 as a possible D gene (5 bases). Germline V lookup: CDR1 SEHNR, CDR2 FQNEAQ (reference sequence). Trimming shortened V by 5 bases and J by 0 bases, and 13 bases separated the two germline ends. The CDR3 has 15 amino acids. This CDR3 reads CASSPTRGMNTEAFF. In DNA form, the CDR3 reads TGTGCCAGCAGCCCTACCCGGGGGATGAACACTGAAGCTTTCTTT. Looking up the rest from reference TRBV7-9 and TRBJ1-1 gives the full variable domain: DTGVSQNPRHKITKRGQNVTFRCDPISEHNRLYWYRQTLGQGPEFLTYFQNEAQLEKSRLLSDRFSAERPKGSFSTLEIQRTEQGDSAMYLCASSPTRGMNTEAFFGQGTRLTVV.

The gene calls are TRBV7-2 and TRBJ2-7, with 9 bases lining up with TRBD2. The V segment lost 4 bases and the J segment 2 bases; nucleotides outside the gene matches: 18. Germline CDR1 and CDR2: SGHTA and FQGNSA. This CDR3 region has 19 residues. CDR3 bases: TGTGCCAGCAGCTCCCGTGCTTCGGGGGCTAGCGGGGTTCCCTACGAGCAGTACTTC. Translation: CASSSRASGASGVPYEQYF.

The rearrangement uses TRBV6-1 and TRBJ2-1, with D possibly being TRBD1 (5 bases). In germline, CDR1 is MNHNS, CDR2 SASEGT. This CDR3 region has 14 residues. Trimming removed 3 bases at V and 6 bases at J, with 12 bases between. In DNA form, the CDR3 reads TGTGCCAGCAGTGATCTGGGGCAGTCCAATGAGCAGTTCTTC. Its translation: CASSDLGQSNEQFF.

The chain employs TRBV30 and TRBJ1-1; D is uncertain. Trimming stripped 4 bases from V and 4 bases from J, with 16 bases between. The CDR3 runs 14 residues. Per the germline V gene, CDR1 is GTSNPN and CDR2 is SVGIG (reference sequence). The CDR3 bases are TGTGCCTGGATACACGGGTCCGGAAGCACTGAAGCTTTCTTT. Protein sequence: CAWIHGSGSTEAFF.

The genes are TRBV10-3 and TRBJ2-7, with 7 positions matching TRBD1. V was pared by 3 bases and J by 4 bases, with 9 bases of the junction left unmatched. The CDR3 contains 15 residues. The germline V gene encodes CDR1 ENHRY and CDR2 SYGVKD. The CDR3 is CAISDATGSSYEQYF. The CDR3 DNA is TGTGCCATCAGTGACGCGACAGGGTCCTCGTACGAGCAGTACTTC.

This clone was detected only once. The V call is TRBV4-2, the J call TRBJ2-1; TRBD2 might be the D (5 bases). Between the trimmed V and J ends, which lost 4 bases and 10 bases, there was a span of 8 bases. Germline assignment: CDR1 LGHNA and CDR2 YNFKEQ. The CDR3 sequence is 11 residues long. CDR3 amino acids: CASSRADEQFF. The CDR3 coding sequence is TGTGCCAGCAGCCGAGCGGACGAGCAGTTCTTC.

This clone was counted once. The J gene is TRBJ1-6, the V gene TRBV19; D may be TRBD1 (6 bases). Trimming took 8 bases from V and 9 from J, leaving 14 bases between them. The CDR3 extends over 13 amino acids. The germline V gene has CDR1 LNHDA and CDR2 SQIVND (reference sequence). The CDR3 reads CASAAGASSPLHF. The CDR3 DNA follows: TGTGCCAGTGCCGCGGGGGCAAGTTCACCCCTCCACTTT.

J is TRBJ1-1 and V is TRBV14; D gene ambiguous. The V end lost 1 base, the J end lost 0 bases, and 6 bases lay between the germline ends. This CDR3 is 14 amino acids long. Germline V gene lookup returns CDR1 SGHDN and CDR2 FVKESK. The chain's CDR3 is CASSQGSLNTEAFF. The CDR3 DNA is TGTGCCAGCAGCCAAGGCAGTTTGAACACTGAAGCTTTCTTT.